This T cell receptor beta chain was captured in a study of T cells after yellow fever vaccination. This clonotype appeared a few times. The CDR3 totals 16 residues. The germline gives CDR1 MGHRA, CDR2 YSYEKL. With 3 bases removed from V and 10 bases from J, the gap between germline ends came to 22 bases. TCRdb reanalysed the 5' RACE reads using MiXCR and keeps one entry per CDR3 protein. The data show under 500,000 distinct CDR3 sequences, about 17% seen once. The sample in question was PBMCs, obtained before the yellow fever booster vaccination. The sequence came from a man between 18 and 35 years old who received the YFV17D yellow fever vaccine. J is TRBJ2-1 and V is TRBV4-1; D perhaps matches TRBD2 (5 bases). Written as DNA, the CDR3 is TGCGCCAGCAGCCATCAGGCCACTACCGGTGGGAGAGAGCAGTTCTTC. Translating gives CASSHQATTGGREQFF.